This T cell receptor beta chain was recorded in a study of CD8 T cells in ankylosing spondylitis. Study-wide findings and caveats: The study looked at matched synovial fluid samples from ankylosing spondylitis patients. Disease-linked clones were reported to be significantly enriched there. A CD8+ phenotype characterized the disease-linked clones, which were relatively rare in peripheral blood. Seemingly characteristic of ankylosing spondylitis blood was a TCR beta motif consisting of roughly 8 highly homologous variants.

CDR1 SQVTM and CDR2 ANQGSEA come from the germline V gene. The CDR3 has 12 residues. Deletions cut 7 bases from V and 3 bases from J, with 13 bases between. Each CDR3 protein is one row after TCRdb ran MiXCR on the 5' RACE reads. The sample consists of approximately 260,000 distinct CDR3 sequences, 15% to 20% of them appearing once. A word on this clonotype: Its antigen is unidentified.

The source material was blood, either unsorted or a sorted T cell fraction (not recorded which). This chain links TRBV29-1 with TRBJ2-7; D is perhaps TRBD1 (6 bases). This clonotype was obtained from a male donor with ankylosing spondylitis or in good health (not recorded which). DNA of the CDR3: TGCAGCGCCGAAGGACAGAACTACGAGCAGTACTTC. It codes for CSAEGQNYEQYF.